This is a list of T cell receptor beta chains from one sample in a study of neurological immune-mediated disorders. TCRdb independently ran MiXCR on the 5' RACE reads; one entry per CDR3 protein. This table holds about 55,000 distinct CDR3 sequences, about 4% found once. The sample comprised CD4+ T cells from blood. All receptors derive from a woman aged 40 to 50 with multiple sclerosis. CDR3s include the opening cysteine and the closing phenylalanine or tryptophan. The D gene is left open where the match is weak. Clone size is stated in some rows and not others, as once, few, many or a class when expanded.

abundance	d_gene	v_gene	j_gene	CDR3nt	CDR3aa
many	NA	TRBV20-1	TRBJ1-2	TGCAGTGCTGACAGTTCGTACGGTGGCTACACCTTC	CSADSSYGGYTF
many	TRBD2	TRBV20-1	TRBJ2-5	TGCAGTGCCCCGGCGGGGGGGCTCCAAGAGACCCAGTACTTC	CSAPAGGLQETQYF
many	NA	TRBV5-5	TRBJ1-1	TGTGCCAGCAGCTTGCAAGGGGGGACTGGTCCTGAAGCTTTCTTT	CASSLQGGTGPEAFF
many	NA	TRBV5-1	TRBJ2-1	TGCGCCAGCAGCCTATCGGGACAAGACAATGAGCAGTTCTTC	CASSLSGQDNEQFF
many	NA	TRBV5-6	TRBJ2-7	TGTGCCAGCAGCTTGGAACAGGGCCGCTCCTACGAGCAGTACTTC	CASSLEQGRSYEQYF
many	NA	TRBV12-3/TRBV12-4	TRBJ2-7	TGTGCCAGCAGCCCGGGGGTTATCAGCTCCTACGAGCAGTACTTC	CASSPGVISSYEQYF
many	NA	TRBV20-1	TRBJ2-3	TGCAGTGCTCCCTTACTAAGCACAGATACGCAGTATTTT	CSAPLLSTDTQYF
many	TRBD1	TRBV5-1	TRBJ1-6	TGCGCCAGCAGCGAAGGGACAGCTAATAATTCACCCCTCCACTTT	CASSEGTANNSPLHF
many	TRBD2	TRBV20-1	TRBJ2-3	TGCAGTGCCTCGGGGGGGCCAGATACGCAGTATTTT	CSASGGPDTQYF
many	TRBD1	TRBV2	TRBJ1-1	TGTGCCAGCAGGCAGGACAGGGGAGGCACTGAAGCTTTCTTT	CASRQDRGGTEAFF
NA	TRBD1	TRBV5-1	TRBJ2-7	TGCGCCAGCAGCTTGCAGGGGGCATACGAGCAGTACTTC	CASSLQGAYEQYF
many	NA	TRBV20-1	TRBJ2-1	TGCAGTGCTAGAGATACGGCGGGGACCGCCGGCAATGAGCAGTTCTTC	CSARDTAGTAGNEQFF
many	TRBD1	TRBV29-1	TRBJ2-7	TGCAGCGTTAAAACCGGGACAGGGGGCGGCTACGAGCAGTACTTC	CSVKTGTGGGYEQYF
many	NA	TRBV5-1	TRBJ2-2	TGCGCCAGCAGCGATAGACTCGATAACACCGGGGAGCTGTTTTTT	CASSDRLDNTGELFF
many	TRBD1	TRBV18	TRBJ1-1	TGTGCCAGCTCACCAAGTTTAGGGGGCTCTGAAGCTTTCTTT	CASSPSLGGSEAFF
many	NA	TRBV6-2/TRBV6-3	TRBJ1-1	TGTGCCAGCAGTTATCAGGGGCGGTTCACTGAAGCTTTCTTT	CASSYQGRFTEAFF
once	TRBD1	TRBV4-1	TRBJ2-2	TGCGCCAGCAGCCTCGAGGACAGGCGGAACACCGGGGAGCTGTTTTTT	CASSLEDRRNTGELFF
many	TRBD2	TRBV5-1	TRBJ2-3	TGCGCCAGCAGCTTAGCGGGGGGGCGCCCAGATACGCAGTATTTT	CASSLAGGRPDTQYF
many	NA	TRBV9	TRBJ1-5	TGTGCCAGCAGCGCAACAGACAATCAGCCCCAGCATTTT	CASSATDNQPQHF
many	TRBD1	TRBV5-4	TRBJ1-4	TGTGCCAGCAGCCCAACGGGACAGGGTGGGGAAAAACTGTTTTTT	CASSPTGQGGEKLFF